The following is a T cell receptor (beta chain) sequence with its context. Produced via immunoSEQ multiplex PCR; TCRdb's table is partial and in-frame only. Here the sample spans about 100,000 clones, around 88% being singletons. Trimming stripped 3 bases from V and 0 bases from J, with 8 bases between. Looked up from germline, CDR1 is MGHDK and CDR2 is SYGVNS. This CDR3 spans 14 amino acids. The data were taken from a study of identifying expanded T cells in peripheral blood. The chain is built from TRBV25-1 and TRBJ1-1; D not resolved. The specimen was blood. The sequence was collected from a person aged 18 to 75 in good health. CDR3 protein: CASSDSPVNTEAFF. Written as DNA, the CDR3 is TGTGCCAGCAGTGATTCTCCCGTGAACACTGAAGCTTTCTTT.